These 13 T cell receptor beta chains share one sample of origin, sequenced in a study of blood T cell repertoires in COVID-19. Only in-frame clones appear in the TCRdb table, and some are missing; sequencing was by immunoSEQ multiplex PCR. This sample has 100,000 or so clones, with about 88% found just once. Sequenced sample: peripheral blood. The receptors here all came from a human donor in a cohort sampled during active COVID-19.

The V call is TRBV19, the J call TRBJ2-4; TRBD1 matches 10 bases. Unmatched junction bases numbered 4, after V lost 5 bases and J lost 0 bases. Germline values: CDR1 LNHDA, CDR2 SQIVND (reference sequence). This CDR3 region has 16 residues. The CDR3 coding sequence is TGTGCCAGTAGTCCCGGGACAGGGGTAGCCAAAAACATTCAGTACTTC. It yields the protein CASSPGTGVAKNIQYF.

Here the CDR3 DNA reads TGTGCCAGCAGTGAAGATGCAGCGAACTATGGCTACACCTTC. This gives the protein CASSEDAANYGYTF. This chain joins TRBV6-1 and TRBJ1-2, with D unresolved. The CDR3 loop spans 14 amino acids. Trimming left V 1 base short and J 2 bases short, with 8 bases between. Per the germline V gene, CDR1 is MNHNS and CDR2 is SASEGT.

J is TRBJ1-3 and V is TRBV5-4; 8 bases are a match to TRBD1. This CDR3 comprises 15 residues. Per germline, CDR1 SGHNT and CDR2 YYREEE (reference sequence). V shed 4 bases and J 4 bases; nucleotides not matched to a gene: 7. CDR3: CASSEYRGGGNTIYF. The CDR3 DNA reads TGTGCCAGCAGCGAATACAGGGGGGGAGGAAACACCATATATTTT.

The CDR3, as DNA: TGTGCCAGCAGTTTAAATACCGGGGAAAAACTGTTTTTT. Its protein is CASSLNTGEKLFF. The chain joins TRBV12-3 or TRBV12-4 to TRBJ1-4, with D hard to call. Trimming removed 2 bases from V and 8 bases from J, with 9 bases in between. This CDR3 spans 13 amino acids.

CDR3 coding DNA: TGTGCCAGCAGCCTAGGTCACAACGAAGGTCCTGAAGCTTTCTTT. Encoded protein: CASSLGHNEGPEAFF. The J gene is TRBJ1-1, the V gene TRBV5-4; no reliable D call. The CDR3 sequence is 15 residues long. Germline values: CDR1 SGHNT, CDR2 YYREEE (reference sequence). V was trimmed by 4 bases and J by 6 bases, leaving 19 bases between them.

With respect to this clone: One end of the junction is discordant with germline, which a read error may explain. This sequence joins TRBV5-1 and TRBJ2-2; 10 bases match TRBD1. The CDR3 covers 14 residues. Germline lookup yields CDR1 SGHRS and CDR2 YFSETQ. CDR3: CAGRQGANTGELFF. In DNA, the CDR3 is TGCGCCGGCAGACAGGGGGCAAACACCGGGGAGCTGTTTTTT.

The CDR3 loop reads CAFGTPVSYTF. Here the CDR3 DNA reads TGTGCTTTCGGGACTCCAGTTTCCTACACCTTC. V gene TRBV30 combines with J gene TRBJ1-2; TRBD1 is a possible D gene (5 bases). This CDR3 comprises 11 residues. Germline V lookup: CDR1 GTSNPN, CDR2 SVGIG (reference sequence). The full variable domain, completed using reference TRBV30 and TRBJ1-2, is SQTIHQWPATLVQPVGSPLSLECTVEGTSNPNLYWYRQAAGRGLQLLFYSVGIGQISSEVPQNLSASRPQDRQFILSSKKLLLSDSGFYLCAFGTPVSYTFGSGTRLTVV.

The chain has TRBV28 and TRBJ1-2; no clear D gene. V lost 4 bases, J lost 10 bases, and 19 bases lay in between. This CDR3 comprises 14 residues. The germline gives CDR1 MDHEN, CDR2 SYDVKM. CDR3 loop: CASSSTGEADLYTF. In DNA, the CDR3 is TGTGCCAGCAGTTCAACCGGGGAGGCGGACCTCTACACCTTC.

The V call is TRBV6-2 or TRBV6-3, the J call TRBJ2-1; a weak D match, TRBD2 (5 bases). The germline CDR1 and CDR2 sequences are MNHEY and SVGEGT. Trimming took off 2 bases at V and 4 bases at J, with 9 bases between the two ends. The CDR3 length is 14 residues. The CDR3 loop reads CASSYAGTYNEQFF. In DNA form, the CDR3 reads TGTGCCAGCAGTTACGCGGGTACATACAATGAGCAGTTCTTC.

This rearrangement joins TRBV18 to TRBJ2-3; D gene uncertain. V was trimmed by 0 bases and J by 3 bases, leaving 10 bases between them. The CDR3 contains 15 residues. Germline lookup yields CDR1 KGHSH and CDR2 LQKENI. Here the CDR3 DNA reads TGTGCCAGCTCACCACCACCTAGAGGTACAGATACGCAGTATTTT. As protein: CASSPPPRGTDTQYF.

V and J are TRBV7-9 and TRBJ2-7, with 8 positions matching TRBD1. V lost 5 bases and J lost 6; bases outside the gene matches: 15. The CDR3 loop spans 16 amino acids. Per germline, CDR1 SEHNR and CDR2 FQNEAQ (reference sequence). The CDR3 DNA follows: TGTGCCAGCAGCCTTAGCGGTTCGGCAGGGGGCAGCGAGCAGTACTTC. Translated, it gives CASSLSGSAGGSEQYF.

The J gene is TRBJ1-3, the V gene TRBV7-8; D remains unclear. V was pared by 3 bases and J by 4 bases, with 10 bases between. The CDR3 covers 14 residues. In germline, CDR1 is SGHVS, CDR2 FQNEAQ. CDR3 sequence (DNA): TGTGCCAGCAGCTTCCCCGGCGGGGGAAACACCATATATTTT. Translating it yields CASSFPGGGNTIYF.

V usage is TRBV5-5 and J usage is TRBJ2-7; 7 nucleotides line up with TRBD1. V was clipped by 4 bases and J by 6 bases; unmatched bases: 13. This CDR3 has 15 residues. Germline V gene sequence: CDR1 SGHKS, CDR2 YYEKEE (reference sequence). In DNA form, the CDR3 reads TGTGCCAGCAGCGCCCTGGTACAGGGGTCATCCGAGCAGTACTTC. It yields the protein CASSALVQGSSEQYF. Together with reference TRBV5-5 and TRBJ2-7, the CDR3 gives the full variable domain: DAGVTQSPTHLIKTRGQQVTLRCSPISGHKSVSWYQQVLGQGPQFIFQYYEKEERGRGNFPDRFSARQFPNYSSELNVNALLLGDSALYLCASSALVQGSSEQYFGPGTRLTVT.